Listed below are T cell receptor beta chains from one sample, sequenced in a study of T cell clonotyping in hematopoietic cell transplantation. The assay was immunoSEQ multiplex PCR, and TCRdb's table has in-frame clones only and misses some. This table holds roughly 900 clones, around 58% found once. The sample consisted of peripheral blood mononuclear cells, taken 30 days after allogeneic stem cell transplant. The source is a male patient aged 55 to 70 who had an allogeneic stem cell transplant, so the T cells may come from the graft donor. Some clones in this sample may be carry-over from other donors' samples. The CDR3 runs from the conserved cysteine through the conserved F or W. The order of the fields is V gene, clone size, D gene, J gene, CDR3 DNA, CDR3 protein. D genes are given only for firm matches. Clone size appears in some rows only: once, few, many, or a class for an expanded clone.

>TRBV7-9|-|-|TRBJ2-7
TGTGCCAGCAGACCCACCGGGAGCTACAACCGCGAGCAGTACTTC
CASRPTGSYNREQYF
>TRBV4-1|-|-|TRBJ2-7
TGCGCCAGCAGCCAAGTCGTTGGCGAGCAGTACTTC
CASSQVVGEQYF
>TRBV7-9|few|TRBD2|TRBJ2-1
TGTGCCAGCAGCTATCTAGCGGGGGACCGGGATGAGCAGTTCTTC
CASSYLAGDRDEQFF
>TRBV27|-|-|TRBJ2-7
TGTGCCAGCAGTTTCCTCTCAGGCGAGCAGTACTTC
CASSFLSGEQYF
>TRBV6-1|once|-|TRBJ1-1
TGTGCCAGCCGCCGGGTGGGCAGAGACACTGAAGCTTTCTTT
CASRRVGRDTEAFF
>TRBV7-2|few|TRBD2|TRBJ2-7
TGTGCCAGCAGCTTAGAGATAGCGGGGGGGCCCGCCTACGAGCAGTACTTC
CASSLEIAGGPAYEQYF
>TRBV29-1|-|TRBD1|TRBJ2-7
TGCAGCGTCAGGACAGGGTCCTCCTACGAGCAGTACTTC
CSVRTGSSYEQYF
>TRBV5-1|few|-|TRBJ1-1
TGCGCCAGCAGCCGGGGTAGGGGCGCTGAAGCTTTCTTT
CASSRGRGAEAFF
>TRBV19|once|-|TRBJ2-7
TGTGCCAGTAGTAGGGACCACAGGGAGTACGAGCAGTACTTC
CASSRDHREYEQYF
>TRBV30|-|TRBD2|TRBJ2-3
TGTGCCTGGAGGCCGGGACTAGCGGCAGATACGCAGTATTTT
CAWRPGLAADTQYF
>TRBV10-3|-|-|TRBJ2-7
TGTGCCAGCAGTTACTTTGGGGGTTTCTCCTACGAGCAGTACTTC
CASSYFGGFSYEQYF
>TRBV7-9|few|-|TRBJ2-7
TGTGCCAGCAGCCGACAGTCCGTGGAGCAGTACTTC
CASSRQSVEQYF
>TRBV10-3|-|-|TRBJ1-1
TGTGCCATCAGTACGGAGCGGAGCACTGAAGCTTTCTTT
CAISTERSTEAFF
>TRBV5-4|-|-|TRBJ1-2
TGTGCCAGCAGCTACCGAGGGGACTACTATGGCTACACCTTC
CASSYRGDYYGYTF
>TRBV9|-|TRBD2|TRBJ2-1
TGTGCCAGCAGCGTAGTTGGGGGGGGGAGGTATGAGCAGTTCTTC
CASSVVGGGRYEQFF
>TRBV28|-|-|TRBJ2-1
TGTGCCAGCAGTCCACTGGGAGCGGTGGGGTACAATGAGCAGTTCTTC
CASSPLGAVGYNEQFF
>TRBV4-1|once|TRBD2|TRBJ2-6
TGCGCCAGCAGCCAAGACGGGAGGGGGTTCTCTGGGGCCAACGTCCTGACTTTC
CASSQDGRGFSGANVLTF
>TRBV7-8|-|TRBD2|TRBJ2-5
TGTGCCAGCAGAACTCCCGGGACTAGCGGGCGAGAGACCCAGTACTTC
CASRTPGTSGRETQYF